This TCR beta chain comes out of a study of cytomegalovirus exposure and HLA in healthy donors. Some clones are missing from TCRdb's copy, which holds only in-frame ones; the method was immunoSEQ multiplex PCR. Among fewer than 150,000 clones listed, roughly 83% were seen once. Looked up from germline, CDR1 is GTSNPN and CDR2 is SVGIG (reference sequence). V was shortened by 1 base and J by 1 base, with 16 bases between the two germline ends. The CDR3 has 16 residues. Specimen: PBMCs. This receptor was obtained from a man in his late teens or twenties in good health and CMV-seronegative. The chain recombines TRBV30 with TRBJ2-5; weak D call: TRBD2 (5 bases). The chain's CDR3 is CAWSGVDGVTQETQYF. CDR3 coding DNA: TGTGCCTGGAGTGGCGTGGACGGGGTGACCCAAGAGACCCAGTACTTC.